The sample holds a few counts of the clone carrying this T cell receptor beta chain. This sample is drawn from a study of blood T cells in healthy people across ages. Roughly 9 milliliters of peripheral blood were drawn from each donor. Each sample yielded at least 6 million isolated PBMCs. It was with a sample-barcoded 5' primer and a J-beta primer mix that a second PCR of roughly 7 to 12 cycles was run. Each CDR3 protein is one row after TCRdb ran MiXCR on the 5' RACE reads. The data contain around 670,000 distinct CDR3 sequences, approximately 30% of them singletons. What was sequenced was blood. The receptor comes from a woman older than 75 in good health.

The CDR3 here is CASSQELGTGDGYTF. In DNA, the CDR3 is TGTGCCAGCAGCCAAGAACTCGGGACAGGGGATGGCTACACCTTC. The rearrangement links TRBV3-1 to TRBJ1-2; the match to TRBD1 covers 10 bases. The germline V gene encodes CDR1 LGHDT and CDR2 YNNKEL (reference sequence). CDR3 length: 15 amino acids. J gave up 6 bases and V 0 bases, and 4 bases lay outside the gene matches.